This T cell receptor (beta chain) was captured by sequencing in a study of blood T cell repertoires in COVID-19. Study-level information: Researchers got acute and convalescent COVID-19 samples from the United States, Italy and Spain. PBMCs, B-cell-depleted T cells, or T cells provided the cDNA or gDNA that made up the material.

The germline V gene encodes CDR1 MRHNA and CDR2 SNTAGT. This CDR3 has 17 residues. Trimming took 7 bases from V and 4 from J, leaving 25 bases between them. Only in-frame clones appear in the TCRdb table, and some are missing; sequencing was by immunoSEQ multiplex PCR. The sample records about 200,000 clones, about 83% being singletons. This sequence was found in a man in his forties with acute COVID-19. The chain is built from TRBV6-4 and TRBJ1-1; perhaps TRBD1 as D (5 bases). Sequencing input: PBMCs or T cells enriched from blood (not recorded which). The CDR3 is CASNIRQPPRISTEAFF. CDR3 bases: TGTGCCAGCAACATACGACAGCCCCCCCGGATCAGCACTGAAGCTTTCTTT.